Listed below are T cell receptor beta chains from one sample, sequenced in a study of blood T cell repertoires in COVID-19. Profiling relied on immunoSEQ multiplex PCR, and the TCRdb table lists in-frame clones only, not all of them. The data show about 380,000 clones, with 85% seen just once and under 4% held by the top ten. Input material: peripheral blood. The receptors were gathered from a woman younger than 35 with acute or convalescent COVID-19. CDR3s include the opening cysteine and the closing phenylalanine or tryptophan. The D gene is left open where the match is weak. Expanded clones are given a class, and other clones once, few, many or no size at all.

D gene	clone size	V gene	J gene	CDR3 DNA	CDR3 protein
.	.	TRBV2	TRBJ2-2	TGTGCCAGCAGAGAGGGAGGGGGGCGAACGGAGCTGTTTTTT	CASREGGGRTELFF
.	once	TRBV6-2/TRBV6-3	TRBJ1-3	TGTGCCAGCAGCCCCAGCTCTGGAAACACCATATATTTT	CASSPSSGNTIYF
TRBD2	.	TRBV5-1	TRBJ2-2	TGCGCCAGCAGTGGCTTTAGCGGGAGAGGAGCCGGGGAGCTGTTTTTT	CASSGFSGRGAGELFF
TRBD2	.	TRBV9	TRBJ2-1	TGTGCCAGCAGCGTAGGCGGGAGCCTTTTGGATGAGCAGTTCTTC	CASSVGGSLLDEQFF
TRBD1	.	TRBV11-3	TRBJ2-7	TGTGCCAGCAGCTTATTTCGGACAGGGCCCTACGAGCAGTACTTC	CASSLFRTGPYEQYF
TRBD1	few	TRBV10-3	TRBJ1-2	TGTGCCATCAGTGAATCAGACAGGGGGGAAGGCTACACCTTC	CAISESDRGEGYTF
TRBD1	.	TRBV5-1	TRBJ2-7	TGCGCCAGCGCACCCGAAGGGACAGGGTTCTCCTACGAGCAGTACTTC	CASAPEGTGFSYEQYF
TRBD1	.	TRBV10-3	TRBJ1-2	TGTGCCATCAGTGACTGGGACAGGTCTAACTATGGCTACACCTTC	CAISDWDRSNYGYTF
.	.	TRBV6-4	TRBJ1-4	TGTGCCAGCAGTGACTTCCACGGTAATGAAAAACTGTTTTTT	CASSDFHGNEKLFF
.	.	TRBV6-2/TRBV6-3	TRBJ1-1	TGTGCCAGCAGCACCACAGGGATGAACACTGAAGCTTTCTTT	CASSTTGMNTEAFF
TRBD1	once	TRBV19	TRBJ2-7	TGTGCCAGTAGGGCAGGGGGCTCCTACGAGCAGTACTTC	CASRAGGSYEQYF
.	.	TRBV21-1	TRBJ1-1	TGTGCCAGCAGCAACAGGGGATACACTGAAGCTTTCTTT	CASSNRGYTEAFF
.	.	TRBV5-1	TRBJ1-2	TGCGCCAGCAGCTTGGAGCCAGGGTCTAACTATGGCTACACCTTC	CASSLEPGSNYGYTF
.	.	TRBV2	TRBJ1-1	TGTGCCAGCAAGGACAGATTAATGAACACTGAAGCTTTCTTT	CASKDRLMNTEAFF
TRBD2	.	TRBV6-6	TRBJ2-3	TGTGCCAGCAGTTTTACTAGCGGGGGGGCAGTAGATACGCAGTATTTT	CASSFTSGGAVDTQYF
TRBD2	.	TRBV5-6	TRBJ2-7	TGTGCCAGCAGCCATTTTAGCGGGAGAGGAGTCGAGCAGTACTTC	CASSHFSGRGVEQYF
.	.	TRBV5-4	TRBJ1-2	TGTGCCAGCAGCTTGGCCACTGATAACTATGGCTACACCTTC	CASSLATDNYGYTF
.	.	TRBV27	TRBJ2-6	TGTGCCAGCAGTTTATCGCTAATCCTCTCTGGGGCCAACGTCCTGACTTTC	CASSLSLILSGANVLTF
TRBD1	.	TRBV6-5	TRBJ2-7	TGTGCCAGCAGGCGCGGGACAGGATCCTACGAGCAGTACTTC	CASRRGTGSYEQYF
.	once	TRBV14	TRBJ1-3	TGTGCCAGCAGCCAGGAATACGGACAGCTGCGCGGAAACACCATATATTTT	CASSQEYGQLRGNTIYF
.	once	TRBV11-2	TRBJ2-3	TGTGCCAGCAGCGGGGTTTTGGGGCCAGATACGCAGTATTTT	CASSGVLGPDTQYF
TRBD1	.	TRBV5-5	TRBJ1-3	TGTGCCAGCAGCACGGGACAGGGGAGCTCTGGAAACACCATATATTTT	CASSTGQGSSGNTIYF
.	.	TRBV7-6	TRBJ1-4	TGTGCCAGCAGCTTAAATCTCGGAACTAATGAAAAACTGTTTTTT	CASSLNLGTNEKLFF
TRBD1	.	TRBV4-2	TRBJ1-6	TGTGCCAGCAGTCCCGGGACAGGGGGCGAACGGAATTCACCCCTCCACTTT	CASSPGTGGERNSPLHF
.	.	TRBV7-2	TRBJ2-7	TGTGCCAGCAGCTTAGGAGGGGGACACCAGCCCTACGAGCAGTACTTC	CASSLGGGHQPYEQYF
.	.	TRBV6-6	TRBJ2-7	TGTGCCAGCGCCGCTAGCAGCAGCACCTACGAGCAGTACTTC	CASAASSSTYEQYF
.	.	TRBV5-6	TRBJ2-7	TGTGCCAGCAGCCTCGGACAGTTCTACGAGCAGTACTTC	CASSLGQFYEQYF
.	once	TRBV9	TRBJ1-1	TGTGCCAGCAGTCTTATCTCGAACACTGAAGCTTTCTTT	CASSLISNTEAFF
.	.	TRBV5-1	TRBJ2-1	TGCGCCAGCAGCCTCTTAGTCAGCGGCGTTACCTACAATGAGCAGTTCTTC	CASSLLVSGVTYNEQFF
.	.	TRBV10-3	TRBJ1-1	TGTGCCATCAGTCCCAGGGACACTGAAGCTTTCTTT	CAISPRDTEAFF
TRBD1	.	TRBV28	TRBJ1-1	TGTGCCAGCAGTTTACTCTTACCGGGACAGGGGGGTAACACTGAAGCTTTCTTT	CASSLLLPGQGGNTEAFF
.	.	TRBV11-3	TRBJ1-5	TGTGCCAGCAGCCCTCAGGGACACATCAATCAGCCCCAGCATTTT	CASSPQGHINQPQHF
.	.	TRBV4-1	TRBJ2-3	TGCGCCAGCAAAACGAGAGGCGGTGATCTCACAGATACGCAGTATTTT	CASKTRGGDLTDTQYF
TRBD1	few	TRBV9	TRBJ1-2	TGTGCCAGCAAGGACAGGAACTATGGCTACACCTTC	CASKDRNYGYTF
.	.	TRBV5-1	TRBJ2-5	TGCGCCAGCAGCTTGGCGGGGGTAGCGGTAGAGACCCAGTACTTC	CASSLAGVAVETQYF
.	.	TRBV4-1	TRBJ1-1	TGCGCCAGCAGCCAAGTCGCGGACACTGAAGCTTTCTTT	CASSQVADTEAFF
.	once	TRBV9	TRBJ1-1	TGTGCCAGCAGCTCCATTCAGGGCCCGAACACTGAAGCTTTCTTT	CASSSIQGPNTEAFF
.	.	TRBV6-5	TRBJ1-5	TGTGCCGGCTCCCTTAACAATCAGCCCCAGCATTTT	CAGSLNNQPQHF
TRBD2	.	TRBV5-4	TRBJ2-3	TGTGCCAGCAGCTTGGTTGCGGGGGGCGTGAAAGATACGCAGTATTTT	CASSLVAGGVKDTQYF
TRBD1	.	TRBV2	TRBJ1-5	TGTGCCAGCAGGGACAGGGGGTCACAGCCCCAGCATTTT	CASRDRGSQPQHF
TRBD1	.	TRBV19	TRBJ1-2	TGTGCCAGTAGGGACAAACAGGGGATCTATGGCTACACCTTC	CASRDKQGIYGYTF
TRBD1	.	TRBV9	TRBJ1-4	TGTGCCAGCAGCGCCGGACAGGGTAACGAAAAACTGTTTTTT	CASSAGQGNEKLFF
TRBD1	.	TRBV7-3	TRBJ1-1	TGTGCCAGCAGCTCCCACGGGACAGCTTACCCAACTGAAGCTTTCTTT	CASSSHGTAYPTEAFF
.	.	TRBV12-3/TRBV12-4	TRBJ2-3	TGTGCCAGCAGCCTTAGCACAGATACGCAGTATTTT	CASSLSTDTQYF
TRBD1	few	TRBV5-5	TRBJ1-2	TGTGCCAGCACCGTAGACAGGGTCCTATTTGATGGCTACACCTTC	CASTVDRVLFDGYTF
.	few	TRBV19	TRBJ1-6	TGTGCCAGTAGTATACGGACAGAATATAATTCACCCCTCCACTTT	CASSIRTEYNSPLHF
TRBD2	.	TRBV5-1	TRBJ2-1	TGCGCCAGCAGCTTGGCTAGCGGGAGGGCCAACGGAGGTGAGCAGTTCTTC	CASSLASGRANGGEQFF
TRBD2	.	TRBV4-1	TRBJ2-1	TGCGCCAGCAGCCAATACGGACTAGCGGGTTACAATGAGCAGTTCTTC	CASSQYGLAGYNEQFF